The clone carrying this T cell receptor (beta chain) appeared a single time. Its antigen is as yet unknown. TCRdb independently ran MiXCR on the RT-PCR reads; one entry per CDR3 protein. The sample includes about 9,000 distinct CDR3 sequences, 80% to 85% of them seen just once. This sample stems from a study of yellow fever vaccine responses in identical twins. The V and J ends lost 5 bases and 1 base, in that order; junction bases with no gene match: 8. The germline V gene has CDR1 SGHNT and CDR2 YENEEA. The CDR3 runs 16 residues. Study findings and constraints: Among the twins, the vaccine T cell response reportedly seemed partly convergent and partly personalized.

This specimen was T cells from blood (PBMCs), unsorted or a sorted subset (not recorded which), taken before or after yellow fever vaccination (not recorded which). This chain connects TRBV11-3 to TRBJ2-7; TRBD2 matches at 10 bases. The receptor comes from a young woman who received the yellow fever vaccine. CDR3 nucleotides: TGTGCCAGCAGCCCCATCCCTAGCGGGAGATCCTACGAGCAGTACTTC. Translating it yields CASSPIPSGRSYEQYF.